A selection of T cell receptor beta chains follows, all from one sample in a study of beta chain features in type 1 diabetes. The repertoire was sequenced with immunoSEQ multiplex PCR; TCRdb's copy has only in-frame clones and lacks some. The repertoire has around 300,000 clones, 15% of them found once; the top ten carry less than 0.02%. The sample taken for sequencing was naive CD4+ T cells from blood. The receptors derive from a young man with type 1 diabetes. The CDR3 runs from the conserved cysteine through the conserved F or W. The D gene is left open where the match is weak. Part of the rows lack a size; the others show once, few, many or a class for expanded clones.

J gene: TRBJ1-1; D gene: NA; clone size: few; V gene: TRBV7-9; CDR3 DNA: TGTGCCAGCAGTTCCCCCGGCACTGAAGCTTTCTTT; CDR3 protein: CASSSPGTEAFF
J gene: TRBJ2-1; D gene: TRBD1; clone size: NA; V gene: TRBV5-1; CDR3 DNA: TGCGCCAGCAGCTTGATGGGACAGGGGACTAATGAGCAGTTCTTC; CDR3 protein: CASSLMGQGTNEQFF
J gene: TRBJ2-5; D gene: TRBD1; clone size: few; V gene: TRBV6-5; CDR3 DNA: TGTGCCAGCAGCAAGGACAGGGGCCGGGAGACCCAGTACTTC; CDR3 protein: CASSKDRGRETQYF
J gene: TRBJ2-5; D gene: TRBD1; clone size: many; V gene: TRBV23-1; CDR3 DNA: TGCGCCAGCAGTCAATCGAAGACAGGGAAAGAGACCCAGTACTTC; CDR3 protein: CASSQSKTGKETQYF
J gene: TRBJ2-2; D gene: TRBD1; clone size: NA; V gene: TRBV5-6; CDR3 DNA: TGTGCCAGCAGCTCGACAGGGATGGGGAACACCGGGGAGCTGTTTTTT; CDR3 protein: CASSSTGMGNTGELFF
J gene: TRBJ2-7; D gene: NA; clone size: few; V gene: TRBV18; CDR3 DNA: TGTGCCAGCTCACCAGCCGGTCACTACGAGCAGTACTTC; CDR3 protein: CASSPAGHYEQYF
J gene: TRBJ1-5; D gene: NA; clone size: NA; V gene: TRBV7-2; CDR3 DNA: TGTGCCAGCAGCTTAGACCTAAATCAGCCCCAGCATTTT; CDR3 protein: CASSLDLNQPQHF
J gene: TRBJ1-2; D gene: TRBD1; clone size: NA; V gene: TRBV30; CDR3 DNA: TGTGCCTGGAGCTCACTCGGGACAGCTCCTAACTATGGCTACACCTTC; CDR3 protein: CAWSSLGTAPNYGYTF
J gene: TRBJ2-3; D gene: TRBD2; clone size: NA; V gene: TRBV18; CDR3 DNA: TGTGCCAGCTCACCCCTCTTAGCGGGGGGCACAGATACGCAGTATTTT; CDR3 protein: CASSPLLAGGTDTQYF
J gene: TRBJ1-5; D gene: NA; clone size: NA; V gene: TRBV20-1; CDR3 DNA: TGCAGTGCTAGTCCCGGCGGGCCCCAGCATTTT; CDR3 protein: CSASPGGPQHF
J gene: TRBJ1-5; D gene: NA; clone size: NA; V gene: TRBV30; CDR3 DNA: TGTGCCTGGAGCGGACAACAAACATGGGGCAGGGACAATCAGCCCCAGCATTTT; CDR3 protein: CAWSGQQTWGRDNQPQHF
J gene: TRBJ2-7; D gene: TRBD1; clone size: once; V gene: TRBV5-6; CDR3 DNA: TGTGCCAGCAGCTTGGCCACGATTGGGACAGGGATCGATCAGTACTTC; CDR3 protein: CASSLATIGTGIDQYF
J gene: TRBJ2-7; D gene: NA; clone size: NA; V gene: TRBV4-3; CDR3 DNA: TGCGCCAGCAGCCAAGAAAACAGGGAAACCCACGAGCAGTACTTC; CDR3 protein: CASSQENRETHEQYF
J gene: TRBJ1-2; D gene: NA; clone size: few; V gene: TRBV28; CDR3 DNA: TGTGCCAGCAGTTACCGGAGGTATGGCTACACCTTC; CDR3 protein: CASSYRRYGYTF
J gene: TRBJ2-1; D gene: TRBD2; clone size: NA; V gene: TRBV2; CDR3 DNA: TGTGCCAGCAAGGGGACTAGCGTACCCAATGAGCAGTTCTTC; CDR3 protein: CASKGTSVPNEQFF
J gene: TRBJ2-5; D gene: TRBD1; clone size: few; V gene: TRBV5-1; CDR3 DNA: TGCGCCAGCAGCTCAGACAGGGTTCAAGAGACCCAGTACTTC; CDR3 protein: CASSSDRVQETQYF
J gene: TRBJ1-5; D gene: NA; clone size: NA; V gene: TRBV18; CDR3 DNA: TGTGCCAGCTCTTCCGGACACCTTAGCAATCAGCCCCAGCATTTT; CDR3 protein: CASSSGHLSNQPQHF
J gene: TRBJ2-7; D gene: NA; clone size: NA; V gene: TRBV14; CDR3 DNA: TGTGCCAGCAGCGTTACAGGGGACTCGTCTCCTGAGCAGTACTTC; CDR3 protein: CASSVTGDSSPEQYF
J gene: TRBJ2-5; D gene: NA; clone size: NA; V gene: TRBV4-1; CDR3 DNA: TGCGCCAGCAGCCCGACAGGACTTGGGACCCAGTACTTC; CDR3 protein: CASSPTGLGTQYF
J gene: TRBJ2-3; D gene: TRBD1; clone size: few; V gene: TRBV14; CDR3 DNA: TGTGCCAGCAGCCAAGACGGACAGGCATACTCCACAGATACGCAGTATTTT; CDR3 protein: CASSQDGQAYSTDTQYF
J gene: TRBJ2-5; D gene: NA; clone size: NA; V gene: TRBV11-2; CDR3 DNA: TGTGCCAGCAGCTTAGGGAGGTCCATTTTACAGAGGCCGCAAGAGACCCAGTACTTC; CDR3 protein: CASSLGRSILQRPQETQYF
J gene: TRBJ1-1; D gene: NA; clone size: few; V gene: TRBV29-1; CDR3 DNA: TGCAGCTGCCGAGGGTTTTACGGCACTGAAGCTTTCTTT; CDR3 protein: CSCRGFYGTEAFF
J gene: TRBJ1-1; D gene: NA; clone size: NA; V gene: TRBV2; CDR3 DNA: TGTGCCAGCAGCGAGTACACTGAAGCTTTCTTT; CDR3 protein: CASSEYTEAFF
J gene: TRBJ2-3; D gene: TRBD1; clone size: few; V gene: TRBV30; CDR3 DNA: TGTGCCTGGAGTGTACCGGGACAGGCAGATACGCAGTATTTT; CDR3 protein: CAWSVPGQADTQYF
J gene: TRBJ2-1; D gene: NA; clone size: NA; V gene: TRBV18; CDR3 DNA: TGTGCCAGCTCGTCCAGGTATGGGGGCCTTTACAATGAGCAGTTCTTC; CDR3 protein: CASSSRYGGLYNEQFF
J gene: TRBJ1-1; D gene: NA; clone size: NA; V gene: TRBV10-3; CDR3 DNA: TGTGCCATCAGGAAAGACAGGGAAGCTTTCTTT; CDR3 protein: CAIRKDREAFF
J gene: TRBJ2-7; D gene: NA; clone size: NA; V gene: TRBV6-6; CDR3 DNA: TGTGCCAGCAGGACGTCTAGGGGCCGGTACGAGCAGTACTTC; CDR3 protein: CASRTSRGRYEQYF
J gene: TRBJ1-1; D gene: NA; clone size: NA; V gene: TRBV19; CDR3 DNA: TGTGCCAGTACCTTAAGGGGTGAAGCTTTCTTT; CDR3 protein: CASTLRGEAFF
J gene: TRBJ1-1; D gene: NA; clone size: few; V gene: TRBV9; CDR3 DNA: TGTGCCAGCAGCGTAGCTCAGGGGAGAGGAACTGAAGCTTTCTTT; CDR3 protein: CASSVAQGRGTEAFF